Sequencing of this TCR beta chain was carried out in a study of vaccination effects on CD4 cells after COVID-19. Study-wide context: Two-dose BNT162b2 or mRNA-1273 vaccination was given to participants.

Notes on the study in general: Healthy vaccine recipients' vaccine-induced clones were almost all SARS-CoV-2 mono-reactive.

This clone was counted between two and nine times. What it binds is not known. Before any sequencing was done, the ViraFEST assay used viral peptide pools to expand antigen-specific CD4+ T cells. Subsequent to a culture period of roughly 11 days, CD4+ T cells were isolated. Generated by immunoSEQ multiplex PCR, the TCRdb table keeps only in-frame clones and is missing some. The sample lists approximately 54,000 clones; 65% to 90% were seen once. Sample: CD4+ T cells from PBMCs cultured with HCoV-229E spike peptides, taken before COVID-19 vaccination. This TCR was recovered from a human donor who received a COVID-19 vaccine.

For the CDR3, the DNA is TGCAGCGGGAGAGACAATGAGCAGTTCTTC. Its translation: CSGRDNEQFF. The chain joins TRBV29-1 to TRBJ2-1; D remains unclear. Germline lookup yields CDR1 SQVTM and CDR2 ANQGSEA. The CDR3 extends over 10 amino acids. V was trimmed by 7 bases and J by 5 bases, leaving 6 bases between them.